One and the same sample provided the 27 T cell receptor beta chains below, sequenced in a study of cytomegalovirus exposure and HLA in healthy donors. Use of 60 Vbeta and 13 Jbeta primers characterized the PCR. Sequenced by immunoSEQ multiplex PCR; TCRdb stores in-frame clones only, minus some. Here the sample spans 120,000 to 150,000 clones, 70% to 75% being singletons. The sequenced sample was PBMCs. These receptors originate from a human donor in good health.

The chain carries TRBV5-1 and TRBJ2-3; 7 bases are a match to TRBD1. CDR1 and CDR2 (germline): SGHRS, YFSETQ. The J segment lost 4 bases and the V segment lost 0 bases, leaving 5 bases of the junction unmatched. The CDR3 consists of 15 residues. Here the CDR3 DNA reads TGCGCCAGCAGCTTGGCCAGACAGGGCGCAGATACGCAGTATTTT. This codes for CASSLARQGADTQYF.

The chain uses TRBV9 and TRBJ1-4; D not certain. CDR1 is SGDLS, CDR2 YYNGEE, per germline. The CDR3 is 16 residues long. The V gene lost 0 bases and the J gene lost 3 bases, with 12 bases spanning the gap. In DNA form, the CDR3 reads TGTGCCAGCAGCGTAGCCCGGGGTGGGTCTAATGAAAAACTGTTTTTT. It is translated as CASSVARGGSNEKLFF.

The chain combines TRBV2 with TRBJ2-2; 11 nucleotides match TRBD2. Trimming cost V 8 bases and J 7 bases; bases outside gene matches: 6. This CDR3 is built from 14 residues. Germline V gene data show CDR1 as SNHLY and CDR2 as FYNNEI. CDR3 nucleotide sequence: TGTGCCAGCTCGGGACTAGCGGATGTCGGGGAGCTGTTTTTT. It translates to CASSGLADVGELFF. The full variable domain, its missing parts supplied by reference TRBV2 and TRBJ2-2, is EPEVTQTPSHQVTQMGQEVILRCVPISNHLYFYWYRQILGQKVEFLVSFYNNEISEKSEIFDDQFSVERPDGSNFTLKIRSTKLEDSAMYFCASSGLADVGELFFGEGSRLTVL.

This clone has more than one count but fewer than ten. The genes are TRBV7-9 and TRBJ1-1; D possibly corresponds to TRBD1 (5 bases). The CDR3 runs to 13 residues. V lost 5 bases to trimming and J lost 5 bases, with 12 bases between them. CDR1 SEHNR and CDR2 FQNEAQ come from the germline V gene (reference sequence). This CDR3 reads CASSPRRGTEAFF. The CDR3, as DNA: TGTGCCAGCAGCCCTCGGCGGGGGACTGAAGCTTTCTTT.

This chain links TRBV30 with TRBJ2-5; D remains unclear. The better agreement between TRBJ2-7 and the DNA end casts doubt on the J call. CDR1 is GTSNPN, CDR2 SVGIG, per germline (reference sequence). The CDR3 spans 12 residues. CDR3 bases: TGTGCCTGGAGTAAGTCTCCCTACGAGCAGTACTTC. This gives the protein CAWSKSPYEQYF.

A single count supports this clone. Here the CDR3 DNA reads TGTGCCAGCAGCCGACGACCGGGACAGGGAAAATACGAGCAGTACTTC. It is translated as CASSRRPGQGKYEQYF. The gene calls are TRBV5-6 and TRBJ2-7; 9 bases line up with TRBD1. The CDR3 is made up of 16 amino acids. CDR1 and CDR2 (germline): SGHDT, YYEEEE. Losses at the gene ends were 4 bases for V and 4 bases for J; bases not matched to a gene: 12. The full variable domain, completed using reference TRBV5-6 and TRBJ2-7, is DAGVTQSPTHLIKTRGQQVTLRCSPKSGHDTVSWYQQALGQGPQFIFQYYEEEERQRGNFPDRFSGHQFPNYSSELNVNALLLGDSALYLCASSRRPGQGKYEQYFGPGTRLTVT.

This chain's CDR3 is CASTARARRGETQYF. CDR3 DNA: TGTGCCAGTACCGCCCGGGCTAGGCGAGGGGAGACCCAGTACTTC. The gene calls are TRBV19 and TRBJ2-5; D may be TRBD2 (5 bases). The germline V and J ends were trimmed by 7 bases and 5 bases, with 20 bases remaining between them. The CDR3 is 15 amino acids. Germline loops: CDR1 LNHDA, CDR2 SQIVND (reference sequence).

This clone came up a few times. One junction end disagrees with the germline gene, perhaps due to a read error. The CDR3 coding sequence is TGTTCCAGCAGCTTACAAGGACAGGGTTTTCAGCCCCAGCATTTT. Encoded protein: CSSSLQGQGFQPQHF. The chain combines TRBV7-9 with TRBJ1-5; 8 bases are a match to TRBD1. Germline CDR1 reads SEHNR; CDR2 reads FQNEAQ (reference sequence). This CDR3 contains 15 residues.

The chain links TRBV4-1 to TRBJ2-1; 9 bases are shared with TRBD2. Germline V CDR1 and CDR2: MGHRA, YSYEKL. J was trimmed by 4 bases and V by 0 bases; bases with no gene match: 4. CDR3 length equals 16 residues. The CDR3 protein is CASSQDYSGSYNEQFF. The CDR3 DNA reads as TGCGCCAGCAGCCAAGATTATAGCGGGAGTTACAATGAGCAGTTCTTC.

This clone was detected only a few times. The genes are TRBV6-5 and TRBJ1-4, with 8 bases lining up with TRBD1. In germline, CDR1 is MNHEY, CDR2 SVGAGI. After removal of 2 bases from V and 3 bases from J, the junction contained 2 bases not matched to a gene. This CDR3 spans 15 amino acids. The CDR3 reads CASSYEQGANEKLFF. The CDR3 DNA is TGTGCCAGCAGTTACGAACAGGGGGCTAATGAAAAACTGTTTTTT.

This chain connects TRBV6-5 to TRBJ2-5, with D maybe TRBD2 (5 bases). The CDR3 spans 13 residues. CDR1 and CDR2 from the germline V gene are MNHEY and SVGAGI. The V and J ends lost 6 bases and 5 bases respectively, with 13 bases between them. The CDR3 here is CASRIGIWETQYF. The CDR3 DNA is TGTGCCAGCAGGATCGGGATCTGGGAGACCCAGTACTTC.

CDR3 amino acids: CASSYNLIADTQYF. The DNA for the CDR3 is TGTGCCAGCAGTTACAATCTCATAGCAGATACGCAGTATTTT. The chain links TRBV6-5 to TRBJ2-3; D unresolved. The germline V gene encodes CDR1 MNHEY and CDR2 SVGAGI. CDR3 length equals 14 residues. The V end lost 2 bases, the J end lost 4 bases, and 10 bases lay between the germline ends.

The V gene is TRBV6-5, the J gene TRBJ1-2; 10 bases agree with TRBD1. This CDR3 region has 13 residues. The trim removed 6 bases at V and 6 bases at J, leaving 4 bases unmatched. Germline V gene lookup returns CDR1 MNHEY and CDR2 SVGAGI. The CDR3 loop is CASSLGQGNGYTF. CDR3 sequence (DNA): TGTGCCAGCAGCCTGGGACAGGGGAATGGCTACACCTTC.

This chain uses TRBV6-1 with TRBJ2-5; 10 bases line up with TRBD1. This CDR3 contains 15 residues. CDR1 and CDR2 (germline): MNHNS, SASEGT. V lost 3 bases, J lost 1 base, and 2 bases stayed unmatched. DNA of the CDR3: TGTGCCAGCAGTGAGGACAGGGGGACCCAAGAGACCCAGTACTTC. Translation: CASSEDRGTQETQYF.

The CDR3 is CASSLPLTDEQFF. CDR3 sequence (DNA): TGTGCCAGCAGCTTACCACTAACTGATGAGCAGTTCTTC. This chain joins TRBV7-9 and TRBJ2-1; no firm D call. The length of the CDR3 is 13 residues. V lost 2 bases, J lost 8 bases, and 10 bases lay in between. Per germline, CDR1 SEHNR and CDR2 FQNEAQ (reference sequence). Looking up the rest from reference TRBV7-9 and TRBJ2-1 gives the full variable domain: DTGVSQNPRHKITKRGQNVTFRCDPISEHNRLYWYRQTLGQGPEFLTYFQNEAQLEKSRLLSDRFSAERPKGSFSTLEIQRTEQGDSAMYLCASSLPLTDEQFFGPGTRLTVL.

This clone was seen a few times. The chain uses TRBV28 and TRBJ2-7, with a possible D match to TRBD2 (5 bases). The V gene lost 7 bases and the J gene lost 2 bases, with 15 bases spanning the gap. Germline CDR1 and CDR2: MDHEN and SYDVKM. CDR3 length: 14 amino acids. The CDR3 sequence is CASTHSRVTYEQYF. CDR3 sequence (DNA): TGTGCCAGCACTCATTCGCGGGTCACCTACGAGCAGTACTTC.

The genes are TRBV13 and TRBJ1-2; 8 nucleotides match TRBD1. V dropped 1 base and J dropped 4; count of bases not matched to a gene: 5. Germline CDR1 PRHDT, CDR2 FYEKMQ (reference sequence). The CDR3 loop spans 15 amino acids. The CDR3 reads CASSLEGQDAYGYTF. The CDR3, as DNA: TGTGCCAGCAGCTTAGAGGGACAGGATGCCTATGGCTACACCTTC.

The genes are TRBV2 and TRBJ1-5; D gene unclear. CDR1 SNHLY and CDR2 FYNNEI come from the germline V gene. The CDR3 totals 12 residues. The V end lost 2 bases, the J end lost 4 bases, and 3 bases lay between the germline ends. The CDR3 nucleotides are TGTGCCAGCAGTGAACCAAATCAGCCCCAGCATTTT. Amino acid sequence: CASSEPNQPQHF.

CDR3 residues: CASSRRTSGGGQFF. The DNA of the CDR3 is TGTGCCAGCAGTCGACGGACTAGCGGGGGGGGGCAGTTCTTC. The V and J genes are TRBV28 and TRBJ2-1; 15 bases match TRBD2. CDR1 and CDR2 from the germline V gene are MDHEN and SYDVKM. V dropped 5 bases and J dropped 12; count of bases not matched to a gene: 5. The CDR3 is 14 residues long.

The genes are TRBV6-1 and TRBJ2-5, with TRBD2 as a possible D gene (5 bases). Trimming cost V 8 bases and J 2 bases, with 12 bases left between them. This CDR3 has 13 amino acids. Germline loops: CDR1 MNHNS, CDR2 SASEGT. The CDR3 loop is CASFGVGQETQYF. CDR3 nucleotides: TGTGCCAGCTTCGGGGTCGGGCAAGAGACCCAGTACTTC.

This chain links TRBV27 with TRBJ2-5; D is uncertain. Germline CDR1 MNHEY, CDR2 SMNVEV (reference sequence). Trimming took 7 bases from V and 2 from J, leaving 5 bases between them. The CDR3 is made up of 11 amino acids. CDR3 nucleotide sequence: TGTGCCAGCACCATGCAAGAGACCCAGTACTTC. Protein product: CASTMQETQYF.

This clone was observed a handful of times. The chain has TRBV19 and TRBJ1-1; TRBD1 is a possible D gene (6 bases). CDR1 and CDR2 (germline): LNHDA, SQIVND (reference sequence). The ends were cut back, 4 bases at V and 2 bases at J, with 14 bases in the middle. The CDR3 is made up of 15 amino acids. The CDR3 sequence is CASSNPRGRNTEAFF. The DNA for the CDR3 is TGTGCCAGTAGTAACCCCAGGGGTCGAAACACTGAAGCTTTCTTT.

There are a few counts of this clone. The J gene is TRBJ1-1, the V gene TRBV6-1; the D is unclear. Germline loops: CDR1 MNHNS, CDR2 SASEGT. The CDR3 is made up of 14 amino acids. V dropped 2 bases and J dropped 4 bases, with 11 bases sitting between them. The DNA of the CDR3 is TGTGCCAGCAGTGAACGGGTGCGGGGCACTGAAGCTTTCTTT. It specifies CASSERVRGTEAFF.

The genes are TRBV15 and TRBJ2-7, with D tentatively TRBD1 (5 bases). CDR1 and CDR2 (germline): LNHNV, YYDKDF (reference sequence). V was pared by 5 bases and J by 6 bases, with 11 bases between. This CDR3 contains 12 residues. The CDR3 region has the DNA TGTGCCACCAGCCCGCGGCAGGGCGAGCAGTACTTC. Translating gives CATSPRQGEQYF.

The V gene is TRBV28, the J gene TRBJ2-2; 10 bases are shared with TRBD2. CDR1 MDHEN and CDR2 SYDVKM come from the germline V gene. V lost 8 bases to trimming and J lost 8 bases; unmatched junction nucleotides: 5. The CDR3 spans 13 residues. The CDR3 loop is CASARLAGGELFF. Written as DNA, the CDR3 is TGTGCCAGCGCACGACTAGCGGGTGGGGAGCTGTTTTTT.

The CDR3 is CASSTGTGACEQYF. The CDR3 DNA is TGTGCCAGCAGCACCGGGACAGGGGCCTGCGAGCAGTACTTC. V usage is TRBV7-9 and J usage is TRBJ2-7; 10 positions match TRBD1. The J segment lost 6 bases and the V segment lost 5 bases, leaving 7 bases of the junction unmatched. Germline CDR1 SEHNR, CDR2 FQNEAQ (reference sequence). The CDR3 has 14 amino acids. The whole variable domain, filled in from reference TRBV7-9 and TRBJ2-7, reads DTGVSQNPRHKITKRGQNVTFRCDPISEHNRLYWYRQTLGQGPEFLTYFQNEAQLEKSRLLSDRFSAERPKGSFSTLEIQRTEQGDSAMYLCASSTGTGACEQYFGPGTRLTVT.

CDR3 in amino acids: CASSQPPGQGMNTEAFF. In DNA form, the CDR3 reads TGTGCCAGCAGCCAACCCCCGGGACAGGGGATGAACACTGAAGCTTTCTTT. The V gene is TRBV4-2, the J gene TRBJ1-1, with TRBD1 identical over 10 bases. This CDR3 comprises 17 residues. J gave up 0 bases and V 2 bases, and 6 bases lay outside the gene matches. The V gene's germline CDR1 is LGHNA and CDR2 YNFKEQ.